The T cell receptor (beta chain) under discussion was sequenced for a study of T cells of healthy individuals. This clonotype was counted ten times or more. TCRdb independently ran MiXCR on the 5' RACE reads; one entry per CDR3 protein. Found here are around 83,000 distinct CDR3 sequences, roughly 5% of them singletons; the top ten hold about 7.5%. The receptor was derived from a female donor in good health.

The CDR3 protein is CASSQDLTGTSQPQHF. Here the CDR3 DNA reads TGTGCCAGCAGCCAAGACTTGACAGGGACGAGTCAGCCCCAGCATTTT. This rearrangement joins TRBV4-2 to TRBJ1-5; 7 bases are shared with TRBD1. The CDR3 spans 16 residues. V lost 0 bases, J lost 6 bases, and 8 bases stayed unmatched. In germline, CDR1 is LGHNA, CDR2 YNFKEQ.